What follows are 10 T cell receptor beta chains derived from one specimen sequenced in a study of T-cell reconstitution after alpha-beta-depleted transplantation in children. Unique molecular identifiers were incorporated when the TCRbeta library was constructed. TCRdb redid the calling of the PCR reads with MiXCR, one entry per CDR3 protein. This sample carries about 980,000 distinct CDR3 sequences, about 29% of them seen once, and the ten largest clones take about 28%. The sample in question was PBMCs, mostly from graft donor cells, obtained 360 days after TCRalphabeta/CD19-depleted stem cell transplant. The receptors shown here come from a boy in the first two years of life who had a stem cell transplant for SCID, so the T cells may come from the graft donor.

The chain recombines TRBV20-1 with TRBJ1-2; 10 positions match TRBD1. The germline CDR1 and CDR2 sequences are DFQATT and SNEGSKA (reference sequence). CDR3 length: 16 amino acids. CDR3 protein: CNPRGDRGFLNYGYTF. The CDR3 bases are TGCAACCCTAGGGGGGACAGGGGTTTTCTTAACTATGGCTACACCTTC.

V is TRBV20-1 and J is TRBJ1-5, with D unclear. Germline V CDR1 and CDR2: DFQATT, SNEGSKA (reference sequence). With 3 bases removed from V and 7 bases from J, the gap between germline ends came to 16 bases. This CDR3 has 14 residues. The CDR3 DNA reads TGCAGTGCTAGTACGCGACGGGCCCCCCAGCCCCAGCATTTT. Its protein product is CSASTRRAPQPQHF.

The gene calls are TRBV9 and TRBJ2-1, with D maybe TRBD1 (6 bases). Germline CDR1 is SGDLS and CDR2 is YYNGEE. V was cut by 0 bases and J by 2 bases, with 9 bases left in between. This CDR3 has 15 amino acids. The CDR3 spells CASSVVTGTYNEQFF. The CDR3 bases are TGTGCCAGCAGCGTAGTTACAGGGACCTACAATGAGCAGTTCTTC.

The table lists this clonotype with a few counts. The genes are TRBV20-1 and TRBJ2-5; no reliable D call. Germline lookup yields CDR1 DFQATT and CDR2 SNEGSKA (reference sequence). V lost 3 bases to trimming and J lost 4 bases, with 12 bases between them. CDR3 length: 13 residues. CDR3 sequence: CSARGQAPETQYF. The CDR3 DNA sequence: TGCAGTGCTAGGGGCCAGGCCCCAGAGACCCAGTACTTC.

This chain connects TRBV7-9 to TRBJ2-1; 10 bases are a match to TRBD1. CDR3 length equals 15 residues. Germline CDR1 SEHNR, CDR2 FQNEAQ (reference sequence). Trimming took 1 base from V and 8 from J; bases not matched to a gene: 5. The CDR3 loop reads CASSLVGTGAHEQFF. The CDR3 bases are TGTGCCAGCAGCTTAGTTGGGACAGGGGCCCATGAGCAGTTCTTC.

The V and J genes are TRBV6-5 and TRBJ1-3, with D unresolved. The CDR3 has 16 amino acids. Germline lookup yields CDR1 MNHEY and CDR2 SVGAGI. Trimming took off 0 bases at V and 1 base at J, with 10 bases between the two ends. The CDR3 sequence is CASSYSRQSSGNTIYF. In nucleotides, the CDR3 is TGTGCCAGCAGTTACTCGAGGCAGTCATCTGGAAACACCATATATTTT.

The chain is built from TRBV2 and TRBJ1-6; D gene unclear. The CDR3 is 17 amino acids. CDR1 is SNHLY and CDR2 is FYNNEI in the germline V gene. Deletions cut 2 bases from V and 0 bases from J, with 11 bases between. CDR3 protein: CASSERSPSSYNSPLHF. The CDR3 region has the DNA TGTGCCAGCAGTGAACGGTCTCCCAGCTCCTATAATTCACCCCTCCACTTT.

This chain joins TRBV28 and TRBJ2-7, with 9 bases fitting TRBD1. Germline assignment: CDR1 MDHEN and CDR2 SYDVKM. The trim removed 8 bases at V and 2 bases at J, leaving 10 bases unmatched. This CDR3 has 15 amino acids. The CDR3 here is CASGIGQGSAYEQYF. The CDR3 nucleotides read TGTGCCAGCGGAATCGGACAGGGGAGCGCCTACGAGCAGTACTTC.

The gene calls are TRBV24-1 and TRBJ2-5, with 8 bases aligning to TRBD1. CDR1 and CDR2 from the germline V gene are KGHDR and SFDVKD. The CDR3 extends over 16 amino acids. The trim removed 3 bases at V and 4 bases at J, leaving 9 bases unmatched. In nucleotides, the CDR3 is TGTGCCACCAGTGATGGACAGGGAATAGCAAGAGAGACCCAGTACTTC. Amino acid sequence: CATSDGQGIARETQYF.

This clonotype appeared a single time. The CDR3 coding sequence is TGTGCCAGCAGCCAAGATGAGGGGTCCCGCTATGGCTACACCTTC. It codes for CASSQDEGSRYGYTF. The chain joins TRBV4-2 to TRBJ1-2, with D maybe TRBD1 (5 bases). The germline V and J ends were trimmed by 0 bases and 4 bases, with 12 bases remaining between them. The germline V gene has CDR1 LGHNA and CDR2 YNFKEQ. CDR3 size: 15 residues.